The 9 T cell receptor beta chains reported below all come from one sample, sequenced in a study of vaccination and CD4 T cells after COVID-19. As for treatment: roughly ten-day PBMC culture with coronavirus spike peptide pools or control peptides (ViraFEST assay). Their specific antigens are unknown. The study sequenced cultured CD4+ T cell DNA using the Oncomine TCR Beta short-read assay. One entry per CDR3 protein, called by TCRdb with MiXCR from the PCR reads. The table shows 20,000 to 25,000 distinct CDR3 sequences, with under 60% occurring only once. The sample comprised CD4+ T cells from blood, cultured in vitro. The origin of the receptors is a human donor who had recovered from COVID-19.

This clonotype was seen a handful of times. The J gene is TRBJ1-2, the V gene TRBV4-1, with a tentative D call TRBD1 (5 bases). The CDR3 runs 13 residues. CDR1 is MGHRA and CDR2 is YSYEKL in the germline V gene. V lost 1 base to trimming and J lost 8 bases, with 11 bases between them. CDR3 region: CASSQAGAGGYTF. CDR3 sequence (DNA): TGCGCCAGCAGCCAAGCCGGGGCGGGCGGCTACACCTTC.

The V and J genes are TRBV20-1 and TRBJ2-7; TRBD2 might be the D (5 bases). The CDR3 contains 16 residues. Germline CDR1 reads DFQATT; CDR2 reads SNEGSKA (reference sequence). Trimming shortened V by 1 base and J by 5 bases, and 21 bases separated the two germline ends. CDR3 DNA: TGCAGTGCTAGAGGAGGAGGATCCCGGACTTATAACGAGCAGTACTTC. This gives the protein CSARGGGSRTYNEQYF.

The chain combines TRBV5-4 with TRBJ2-1, with 10 bases fitting TRBD1. Losses at the gene ends were 4 bases for V and 3 bases for J; bases not matched to a gene: 10. Germline CDR1 is SGHNT and CDR2 is YYREEE (reference sequence). The CDR3 loop spans 17 amino acids. CDR3 in DNA: TGTGCCAGCAGCCCGAAAAGCCGGACAGGGGGCTACAATGAGCAGTTCTTC. Protein: CASSPKSRTGGYNEQFF.

This clonotype was seen more than once but under ten times. The chain recombines TRBV27 with TRBJ1-2, with a tentative D call TRBD1 (5 bases). V shed 5 bases and J shed 7 bases, with 14 bases lying between them. The germline gives CDR1 MNHEY, CDR2 SMNVEV (reference sequence). This CDR3 comprises 13 residues. The CDR3 is CASSRGDRLGYTF. The CDR3 nucleotides read TGTGCCAGCAGTCGCGGGGACCGACTTGGCTACACCTTC.

The rearrangement joins TRBV27 to TRBJ2-5; either TRBD1 or TRBD2 may fit D (6 bases each). V was cut by 0 bases and J by 5 bases, with 13 bases left in between. CDR1 and CDR2 (germline): MNHEY, SMNVEV (reference sequence). The CDR3 runs to 15 residues. CDR3 amino acids: CASSLSTGALETQYF. The DNA of the CDR3 is TGTGCCAGCAGTTTATCCACGGGGGCGTTGGAGACCCAGTACTTC.

V is TRBV7-2 and J is TRBJ1-1; D remains unclear. Per the germline V gene, CDR1 is SGHTA and CDR2 is FQGNSA. This CDR3 spans 13 amino acids. The V gene lost 2 bases and the J gene lost 1 base, with 5 bases spanning the gap. The CDR3 sequence is CASSLQTNTEAFF. For the CDR3, the DNA is TGTGCCAGCAGCTTACAGACGAACACTGAAGCTTTCTTT.

Only a few counts were recorded for this clonotype. The rearrangement joins TRBV19 to TRBJ1-1; D may be TRBD1 (5 bases). CDR3 length: 15 residues. The V and J ends lost 3 bases and 4 bases respectively, with 15 bases between them. Per germline, CDR1 LNHDA and CDR2 SQIVND (reference sequence). The CDR3 here is CASSITPRDSTEAFF. CDR3 DNA: TGTGCCAGTAGTATCACCCCACGAGACAGCACTGAAGCTTTCTTT.

This clonotype was observed a few times. The rearrangement links TRBV20-1 to TRBJ2-7; 15 bases map to TRBD2. The CDR3 length is 15 residues. Germline lookup yields CDR1 DFQATT and CDR2 SNEGSKA (reference sequence). Trimming at V came to 4 bases and at J to 5 bases, leaving 6 bases not matched to a gene. The DNA for the CDR3 is TGCAGTGCTAAAGGACTAGCGGGAGGGGTAAACGAGCAGTACTTC. Amino acids: CSAKGLAGGVNEQYF.

By share, this clonotype ranks as medium-sized (0.01 to 0.1%). This chain connects TRBV28 to TRBJ1-3, with 9 bases that match TRBD1. Germline-derived CDR1 and CDR2 are MDHEN and SYDVKM. There are 14 residues in the CDR3. J lost 7 bases, V lost 5 bases, and 6 bases had no gene match. CDR3 sequence: CASSPPTGGNTIYF. For the CDR3, the DNA is TGTGCCAGCAGTCCTCCGACAGGGGGGAACACCATATATTTT.